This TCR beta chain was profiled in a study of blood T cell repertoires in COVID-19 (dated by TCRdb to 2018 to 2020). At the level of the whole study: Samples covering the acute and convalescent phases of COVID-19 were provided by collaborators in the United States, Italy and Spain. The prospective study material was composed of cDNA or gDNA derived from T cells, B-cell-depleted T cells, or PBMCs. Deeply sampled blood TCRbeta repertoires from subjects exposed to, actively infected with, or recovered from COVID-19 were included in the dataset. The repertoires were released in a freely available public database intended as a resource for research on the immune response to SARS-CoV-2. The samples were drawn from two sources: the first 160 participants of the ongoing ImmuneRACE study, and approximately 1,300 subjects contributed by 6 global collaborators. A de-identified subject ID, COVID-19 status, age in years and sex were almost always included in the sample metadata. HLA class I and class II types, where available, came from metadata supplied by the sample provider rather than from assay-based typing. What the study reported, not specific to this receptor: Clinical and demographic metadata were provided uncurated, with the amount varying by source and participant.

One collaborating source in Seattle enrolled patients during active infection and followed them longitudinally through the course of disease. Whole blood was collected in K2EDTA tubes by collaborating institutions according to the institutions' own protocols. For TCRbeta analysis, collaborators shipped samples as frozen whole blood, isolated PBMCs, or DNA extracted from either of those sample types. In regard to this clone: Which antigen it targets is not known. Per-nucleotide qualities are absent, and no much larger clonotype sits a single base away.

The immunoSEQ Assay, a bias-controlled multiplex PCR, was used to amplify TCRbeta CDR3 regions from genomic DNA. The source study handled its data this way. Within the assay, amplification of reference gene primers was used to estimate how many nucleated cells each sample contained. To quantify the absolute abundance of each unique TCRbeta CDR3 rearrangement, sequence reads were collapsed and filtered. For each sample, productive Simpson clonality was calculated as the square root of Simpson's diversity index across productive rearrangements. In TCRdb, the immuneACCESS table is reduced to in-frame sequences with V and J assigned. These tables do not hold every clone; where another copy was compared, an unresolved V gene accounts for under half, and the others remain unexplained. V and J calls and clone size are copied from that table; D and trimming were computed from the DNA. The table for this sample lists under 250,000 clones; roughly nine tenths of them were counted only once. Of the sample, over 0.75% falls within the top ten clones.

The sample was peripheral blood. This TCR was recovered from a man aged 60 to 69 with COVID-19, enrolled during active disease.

Here is the DNA: TGTGCCAGTAGTATAGCCGGGACATCCCCAGTCTATGGCTACACCTTC. Its protein product is CASSIAGTSPVYGYTF. The rearranged chain carries TRBV19 and TRBJ1-2, and the D gene may be TRBD1, 6 bases matching. Reading the germline V gene (reference sequence) gives CDR1 LNHDA and CDR2 SQIVND. The junction carries 16 bases between V and J, which are trimmed by 1 base and 4 bases respectively. From the cysteine through the phenylalanine, the CDR3 covers 16 amino acids. Only the CDR3 part of the read is kept: 48 bases, read in frame from the first base.